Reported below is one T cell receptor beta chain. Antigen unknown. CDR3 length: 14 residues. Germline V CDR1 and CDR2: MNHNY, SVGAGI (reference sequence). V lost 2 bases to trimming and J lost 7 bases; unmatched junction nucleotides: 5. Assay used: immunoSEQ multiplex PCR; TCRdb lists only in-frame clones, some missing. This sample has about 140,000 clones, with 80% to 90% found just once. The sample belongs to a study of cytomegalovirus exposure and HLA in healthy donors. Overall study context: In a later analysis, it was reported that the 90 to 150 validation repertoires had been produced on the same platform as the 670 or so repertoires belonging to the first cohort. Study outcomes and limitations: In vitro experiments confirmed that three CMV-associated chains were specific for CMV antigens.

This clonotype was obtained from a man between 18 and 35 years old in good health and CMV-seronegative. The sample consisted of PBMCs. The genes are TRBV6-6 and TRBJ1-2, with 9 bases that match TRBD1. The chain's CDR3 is CASSYGTGWGGYTF. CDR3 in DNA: TGTGCCAGCAGTTACGGGACAGGGTGGGGTGGCTACACCTTC.